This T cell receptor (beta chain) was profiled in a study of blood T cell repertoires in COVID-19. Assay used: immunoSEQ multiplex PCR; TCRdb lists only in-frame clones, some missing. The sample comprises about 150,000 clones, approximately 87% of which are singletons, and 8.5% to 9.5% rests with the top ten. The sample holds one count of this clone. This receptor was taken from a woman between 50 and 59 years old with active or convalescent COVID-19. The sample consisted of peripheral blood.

In nucleotides, the CDR3 is TGCAGCGTTGGCCCGCGGGTCGCGGCCACTGAAGCTTTCTTT. It yields the protein CSVGPRVAATEAFF. The chain joins TRBV29-1 to TRBJ1-1, with D hard to call. Trimming pared 4 bases from V and 4 bases from J, leaving 16 bases between. CDR1 and CDR2 from the germline V gene are SQVTM and ANQGSEA. The CDR3 is made up of 14 amino acids.